The TCR beta chain described here comes from a study of identical twins (dated by TCRdb to 2015 to 2016). Turning to the overall study: TCR alpha and beta repertoires from monozygotic twins, unrelated adults of various ages and cord blood were deep-sequenced to test whether fetal clonotypes persist. Replicate twin experiments were performed at different times using different library preparation protocols to rule out contamination. What the study reported, not specific to this receptor: Invariant T cells such as MAIT and iNKT could partly confound zero-insertion analyses, though diverse VJ usage argued against this for most clonotypes. In monozygotic twins, recombination models systematically underestimated out-of-frame TCR alpha sharing, but the models matched the sharing seen between unrelated individuals. Abundant cord blood beta clonotypes carried fewer insertions; young adult naive repertoires showed a weaker similar trend, while memory repertoires showed none. Because the same donors could not be followed over many years, the conclusions depended on cross-sectional statistical analysis. Out-of-frame TCR alpha sequences shared between twins showed an excess of low generation-probability sequences compared with coincidental sharing between unrelated individuals. The excess sharing between twins in beta out-of-frame sequences was weaker because fewer shared sequences reduced the signal-to-noise ratio.

The CDR1 and CDR2 encoded by the germline V gene are SGHVS and FNYEAQ. Including cysteine and phenylalanine, the CDR3 has 14 amino acids. The kept DNA is CDR3 alone, 42 bases in frame from the first base. Relative to germline, V is missing 4 bases and J is missing 1 base, with 2 bases of the junction outside any gene match. The library was prepared using 5' RACE. TCRdb shows the sequencer as Illumina HiSeq 2000. A universal primer binding site was added through template switching, and the final cDNA carried a unique molecular identifier so that TCR cDNA molecules could be counted accurately. First-strand cDNA for TCR alpha and beta chains was synthesized from specific primers in the conserved constant-segment region. Each cDNA library was double barcoded, with a SMART-Mk sample barcode plus Illumina barcodes, to control for contamination. TruSeq adapter sequences, together with Illumina sample barcodes, were added in two successive PCR steps. The TCR alpha and beta cDNA libraries were sequenced on the Illumina HiSeq platform using custom primers. On the authors' methods: Unique molecular identifiers were extracted from raw reads with MiGEC, and CDR3 positions were determined with MiXCR. Recombination models were inferred per individual with the repgenHMM and IGoR tools using an EM algorithm. The analysis of shared clonotypes was done with the tcR package in R, with sharing normalized by the product of cloneset sizes. To study raw recombination free of thymic and clonal selection effects, out-of-frame nonproductive sequences were analyzed. The public reads were reprocessed in TCRdb via fastp at Q25 and MiXCR, keeping in-frame beta chains. When rows share a CDR3 protein, they turn into one entry using the most common DNA and genes. These V and J calls rely on TCRdb rather than the paper's analysis. This sample lists 400,000 to 600,000 distinct CDR3 sequences; 20% to 25% were detected once. The top ten clones comprise around 0.47% of the sample.

All donors were healthy Caucasians. Three pairs of female monozygotic twins, all aged roughly 18 to 29 years, were included in the twin cohort. Positive isolation kits from Invitrogen were used to isolate CD4+ and CD8+ T cell populations. This clonotype occurred many times. Its binding antigen is unknown. Per-base qualities were not stored, and no clone one base away is much larger. Another study also made use of these data, one on yellow fever vaccine responses in identical twins. The second study reports: According to the authors, the vaccine-induced T cell response in identical twins seemed to be partly convergent and partly specific to each individual. Focusing on identical twins, the study followed the T cell clones that responded to the vaccine, and did so with precision.

Sample: CD4+ T cells sorted from blood. This TCR was recovered from a woman between 18 and 29 years old in good health. The V and J genes are TRBV7-6 and TRBJ2-5; 8 nucleotides in the junction match TRBD1. The CDR3 amino acid sequence is: CASSYTGGQETQYF. Read as DNA, the sequence is TGTGCCAGCAGCTACACAGGGGGCCAAGAGACCCAGTACTTC.